This T cell receptor (beta chain) was recorded in a study of human T cells and chemical hapten exposure. Specified time point: patch test 1, 2 weeks after DPC sensitization. Sample treatment: therapeutic diphenylcyclopropenone sensitization with weekly scalp DPC. TCRdb itself ran the RACE reads through MiXCR, one entry per CDR3 protein. Of about 340,000 distinct CDR3 sequences in the sample, around 7% are singletons; the top ten hold less than 10%. This clonotype was detected only a few times. Trimming shortened V by 6 bases and J by 4 bases, and 10 bases separated the two germline ends. CDR1 is MNHEY, CDR2 SVGAGI, per germline. This CDR3 has 14 amino acids.

Here the sequenced sample was whole blood, taken in connection with sensitization to the hapten diphenylcyclopropenone (DPC). This sequence was found in a woman under 30 with alopecia areata. Some clones in this sample may be carry-over from other donors' samples. This rearrangement joins TRBV6-5 to TRBJ1-6, with D perhaps TRBD1 (5 bases). The CDR3 protein is CASSKAGYNSPLHF. CDR3 DNA sequence: TGTGCCAGCAGCAAAGCAGGGTATAATTCACCCCTCCACTTT.